The 25 T cell receptor beta chains listed next were all sequenced from one sample in a study of Tregs in tolerant kidney transplant recipients. Data came from immunoSEQ multiplex PCR; TCRdb stores just in-frame clones and leaves some out. The sample shows about 18,000 clones, roughly four fifths of them seen only once. Sample: Tregs from blood. All receptors derive from a human donor in good health.

The chain couples TRBV4-1 to TRBJ2-2; D may match TRBD1 or TRBD2 (5 bases each). The CDR3 has 18 residues. Trimming shortened V by 0 bases and J by 5 bases, and 19 bases separated the two germline ends. Germline V gene data show CDR1 as MGHRA and CDR2 as YSYEKL. The chain's CDR3 is CASSQDTGRGVGTGELFF. The CDR3 DNA is TGCGCCAGCAGCCAAGATACTGGTAGGGGAGTGGGGACCGGGGAGCTGTTTTTT.

A few counts support this clone. The chain combines TRBV5-1 with TRBJ1-1; tentative D call: TRBD1 (6 bases). Germline-derived CDR1 and CDR2 are SGHRS and YFSETQ. V lost 4 bases and J 7 bases, leaving 17 bases between the germline ends. This CDR3 spans 14 amino acids. For the CDR3, the DNA is TGCGCCAGCAGCCGGACAGTATCTGGGGATGAAGCTTTCTTT. Encoded protein: CASSRTVSGDEAFF.

The table lists this clone with a few counts. The chain links TRBV5-1 to TRBJ1-2; D is uncertain. V was cut by 4 bases and J by 7 bases, with 14 bases left in between. The CDR3 is 13 residues long. From germline, CDR1 is SGHRS and CDR2 YFSETQ. CDR3 DNA sequence: TGCGCCAGCAGCCCCGGGTCCCCCATTGGCTACACCTTC. Translation gives CASSPGSPIGYTF.

The rearrangement uses TRBV19 and TRBJ1-5, with 7 bases fitting TRBD1. J gave up 5 bases and V 3 bases, and 16 bases lay outside the gene matches. This CDR3 spans 18 amino acids. The germline CDR1 and CDR2 sequences are LNHDA and SQIVND (reference sequence). CDR3 DNA sequence: TGTGCCAGTAGTATCCGAGGGGGCGGTAGCACTACTTATCAGCCCCAGCATTTT. The encoded protein is CASSIRGGGSTTYQPQHF.

Comments on this clone: In the same sample, other DNA sequences code for this CDR3. V gene TRBV5-4 combines with J gene TRBJ2-3; 10 nucleotides align to TRBD2. The V gene's germline CDR1 is SGHNT and CDR2 YYREEE (reference sequence). The CDR3 sequence is 17 residues long. V lost 1 base to trimming and J lost 4 bases; unmatched junction nucleotides: 9. CDR3: CASSLNVLAGAADTQYF. For the CDR3, the DNA is TGTGCCAGCAGCTTGAATGTTCTAGCGGGAGCGGCAGATACGCAGTATTTT.

This chain joins TRBV7-9 and TRBJ2-7; 7 positions agree with TRBD1. V lost 3 bases and J lost 3; bases outside the gene matches: 8. The CDR3 runs 15 residues. From germline, CDR1 is SEHNR and CDR2 FQNEAQ (reference sequence). This chain's CDR3 is CASSFTGAPRYEQYF. As DNA, the CDR3 is TGTGCCAGCAGCTTCACAGGGGCGCCCCGCTACGAGCAGTACTTC. Drawing the rest from reference TRBV7-9 and TRBJ2-7, the complete variable domain is DTGVSQNPRHKITKRGQNVTFRCDPISEHNRLYWYRQTLGQGPEFLTYFQNEAQLEKSRLLSDRFSAERPKGSFSTLEIQRTEQGDSAMYLCASSFTGAPRYEQYFGPGTRLTVT.

This chain links TRBV11-3 with TRBJ2-5, with unresolved D. Germline V gene sequence: CDR1 SGHNT, CDR2 YENEEA. The CDR3 is made up of 13 amino acids. V lost 4 bases and J lost 3, with 9 bases in between. The CDR3 DNA reads TGTGCCAGCAGCTACGAGACGAAAGAGACCCAGTACTTC. Its translation is CASSYETKETQYF.

CDR3 DNA sequence: TGCAGCGTCGATCCGGGACAGCTAGTCTATGGCTACACCTTC. It translates to CSVDPGQLVYGYTF. The V gene is TRBV29-1, the J gene TRBJ1-2; 7 positions agree with TRBD1. Per germline, CDR1 SQVTM and CDR2 ANQGSEA. This CDR3 comprises 14 residues. Trimming at V came to 6 bases and at J to 4 bases, leaving 11 bases not matched to a gene. Using reference TRBV29-1 and TRBJ1-2 for the parts outside the CDR3, the full variable domain is SAVISQKPSRDICQRGTSLTIQCQVDSQVTMMFWYRQQPGQSLTLIATANQGSEATYESGFVIDKFPISRPNLTFSTLTVSNMSPEDSSIYLCSVDPGQLVYGYTFGSGTRLTVV.

This sequence joins TRBV7-2 and TRBJ2-2; D gene uncertain. Trimming shortened V by 5 bases and J by 2 bases, and 9 bases separated the two germline ends. This CDR3 is built from 14 residues. Germline CDR1 and CDR2: SGHTA and FQGNSA. This CDR3 is CASSLDVNTGELFF. For the CDR3, the DNA is TGTGCCAGCAGCCTAGACGTAAACACCGGGGAGCTGTTTTTT.

This chain links TRBV2 with TRBJ2-5; 14 bases line up with TRBD2. The CDR3 loop spans 15 amino acids. J was trimmed by 3 bases and V by 5 bases; bases with no gene match: 2. Germline CDR1 and CDR2: SNHLY and FYNNEI. The CDR3 coding sequence is TGTGCCAGCAGTCAGACTAGCGGGGGGGAAGAGACCCAGTACTTC. Its protein product is CASSQTSGGEETQYF.

This chain connects TRBV18 to TRBJ2-1, with 7 bases fitting TRBD2. V shed 4 bases and J 2 bases; nucleotides not matched to a gene: 5. The CDR3 runs 15 residues. Germline CDR1 is KGHSH and CDR2 is LQKENI. This CDR3 reads CASSRRGVAYNEQFF. The CDR3 DNA reads as TGTGCCAGCTCACGACGGGGGGTGGCCTACAATGAGCAGTTCTTC. The whole variable domain, filled in from reference TRBV18 and TRBJ2-1, reads NAGVMQNPRHLVRRRGQEARLRCSPMKGHSHVYWYRQLPEEGLKFMVYLQKENIIDESGMPKERFSAEFPKEGPSILRIQQVVRGDSAAYFCASSRRGVAYNEQFFGPGTRLTVL.

The chain combines TRBV4-3 with TRBJ2-5; 10 nucleotides line up with TRBD2. This CDR3 has 16 residues. The ends lost 3 bases at V and 5 bases at J; junction bases unmatched: 9. Germline lookup yields CDR1 LGHNA and CDR2 YSLEER. Written as DNA, the CDR3 is TGCGCCAGCAGCCAGGGTTCTAGCGGGAGAGGCGAGACCCAGTACTTC. This gives the protein CASSQGSSGRGETQYF.

V is TRBV9 and J is TRBJ1-3, with D unresolved. Germline-derived CDR1 and CDR2 are SGDLS and YYNGEE. The germline V and J ends were trimmed by 1 base and 4 bases, with 3 bases remaining between them. The CDR3 contains 12 residues. CDR3 sequence: CASSVTGNTIYF. DNA for the CDR3: TGTGCCAGCAGCGTAACCGGAAACACCATATATTTT.

This chain joins TRBV4-1 and TRBJ1-1; D gene unclear. The length of the CDR3 is 12 residues. The V end lost 0 bases, the J end lost 9 bases, and 8 bases lay between the germline ends. From germline, CDR1 is MGHRA and CDR2 YSYEKL. This CDR3 reads CASSQEWSQAFF. The CDR3 region has the DNA TGCGCCAGCAGCCAAGAATGGTCCCAAGCTTTCTTT.

The gene calls are TRBV2 and TRBJ2-7; D remains ambiguous. Looked up from germline, CDR1 is SNHLY and CDR2 is FYNNEI. The CDR3 runs 13 residues. Trimming took 3 bases from V and 2 from J, leaving 8 bases between them. The CDR3 DNA reads TGTGCCAGCAGTGACACGTTCACCTACGAGCAGTACTTC. Its protein is CASSDTFTYEQYF. Variable domain in full (rest from reference TRBV2 and TRBJ2-7): EPEVTQTPSHQVTQMGQEVILRCVPISNHLYFYWYRQILGQKVEFLVSFYNNEISEKSEIFDDQFSVERPDGSNFTLKIRSTKLEDSAMYFCASSDTFTYEQYFGPGTRLTVT.

The chain combines TRBV2 with TRBJ2-7, with 8 bases aligning to TRBD2. The length of the CDR3 is 13 residues. After removal of 8 bases from V and 6 bases from J, the junction contained 9 bases not matched to a gene. Germline V gene lookup returns CDR1 SNHLY and CDR2 FYNNEI. The CDR3 reads CASGRGLGLEQYF. The CDR3 DNA is TGTGCCAGCGGCCGGGGACTAGGTCTCGAGCAGTACTTC.

The chain uses TRBV20-1 and TRBJ1-2, with a weak D call TRBD1 (5 bases). Trimming shortened V by 6 bases and J by 4 bases, and 9 bases separated the two germline ends. CDR1 is DFQATT, CDR2 SNEGSKA, per germline (reference sequence). The CDR3 is made up of 11 amino acids. CDR3 in amino acids: CSATDSYGYTF. In nucleotides, the CDR3 is TGCAGTGCGACCGACAGCTATGGCTACACCTTC.

The chain couples TRBV29-1 to TRBJ1-2; possible D gene TRBD1, 6 bases. Germline V gene sequence: CDR1 SQVTM, CDR2 ANQGSEA. The CDR3 spans 12 residues. V gave up 5 bases and J gave up 5 bases, with 12 bases separating them. DNA for the CDR3: TGCAGCGTTACTACAGGGATTTATGGCTACACCTTC. It translates to CSVTTGIYGYTF.

J is TRBJ2-5 and V is TRBV11-1; no clear D. The CDR3 contains 12 residues. V gave up 5 bases and J gave up 1 base, with 5 bases separating them. Germline values: CDR1 SGHAT, CDR2 FQDESV (reference sequence). The CDR3 here is CASSLPQETQYF. The CDR3 DNA follows: TGTGCCAGCAGCCTCCCCCAAGAGACCCAGTACTTC. The full variable domain, its missing parts supplied by reference TRBV11-1 and TRBJ2-5, is EAEVAQSPRYKITEKSQAVAFWCDPISGHATLYWYRQILGQGPELLVQFQDESVVDDSQLPKDRFSAERLKGVDSTLKIQPAELGDSAMYLCASSLPQETQYFGPGTRLLVL.

This clone was counted a few times. V usage is TRBV30 and J usage is TRBJ1-3; D is undetermined. In germline, CDR1 is GTSNPN, CDR2 SVGIG (reference sequence). V lost 4 bases and J 4 bases, leaving 8 bases between the germline ends. The CDR3 has 12 amino acids. CDR3 nucleotide sequence: TGTGCCTGGAAAGGAGCAGGAAACACCATATATTTT. Translating it yields CAWKGAGNTIYF.

This clone was counted a few times. The chain joins TRBV27 to TRBJ2-1; TRBD2 matches 14 bases. The CDR3 is 17 amino acids. Germline lookup yields CDR1 MNHEY and CDR2 SMNVEV (reference sequence). The ends lost 1 base at V and 7 bases at J; junction bases unmatched: 6. The CDR3 DNA sequence: TGTGCCAGCAGTTTATTTTTGGGACTAGCGGGAGTAAATGAGCAGTTCTTC. Protein: CASSLFLGLAGVNEQFF.

The gene calls are TRBV10-3 and TRBJ2-6, with TRBD1 identical over 8 bases. This CDR3 contains 15 residues. CDR1 and CDR2 from the germline V gene are ENHRY and SYGVKD. Unmatched junction bases numbered 6, after V lost 11 bases and J lost 0 bases. DNA of the CDR3: TGTGCCTCCCGGACAGGGAGCTCTGGGGCCAACGTCCTGACTTTC. It codes for CASRTGSSGANVLTF.

This sequence joins TRBV29-1 and TRBJ2-1; TRBD1 or TRBD2 may be the D gene (5 bases each). Between the trimmed V and J ends, which lost 5 bases and 8 bases, there was a span of 10 bases. There are 11 residues in the CDR3. The germline V gene encodes CDR1 SQVTM and CDR2 ANQGSEA. The CDR3 loop is CSVLVGHEQFF. For the CDR3, the DNA is TGCAGCGTTTTGGTGGGACATGAGCAGTTCTTC.

The chain has TRBV23-1 and TRBJ1-4, with D unclear. TRBV23-1 is annotated as an ORF whose role is uncertain. The CDR3 spans 15 residues. Trimming stripped 2 bases from V and 7 bases from J, with 14 bases between. CDR3 coding DNA: TGCGCCAGCAGTCAACCCGCGGTAAGGGCTGAAAAACTGTTTTTT. Its translation is CASSQPAVRAEKLFF.

This clone has a handful of counts. The V call is TRBV9, the J call TRBJ1-6; D is unresolved. Germline V gives CDR1 SGDLS, CDR2 YYNGEE. The length of the CDR3 is 15 residues. The ends were cut back, 0 bases at V and 5 bases at J, with 9 bases in the middle. Here the CDR3 DNA reads TGTGCCAGCAGCGTAGCAGGTACAGATAATTCACCCCTCCACTTT. Its protein product is CASSVAGTDNSPLHF.